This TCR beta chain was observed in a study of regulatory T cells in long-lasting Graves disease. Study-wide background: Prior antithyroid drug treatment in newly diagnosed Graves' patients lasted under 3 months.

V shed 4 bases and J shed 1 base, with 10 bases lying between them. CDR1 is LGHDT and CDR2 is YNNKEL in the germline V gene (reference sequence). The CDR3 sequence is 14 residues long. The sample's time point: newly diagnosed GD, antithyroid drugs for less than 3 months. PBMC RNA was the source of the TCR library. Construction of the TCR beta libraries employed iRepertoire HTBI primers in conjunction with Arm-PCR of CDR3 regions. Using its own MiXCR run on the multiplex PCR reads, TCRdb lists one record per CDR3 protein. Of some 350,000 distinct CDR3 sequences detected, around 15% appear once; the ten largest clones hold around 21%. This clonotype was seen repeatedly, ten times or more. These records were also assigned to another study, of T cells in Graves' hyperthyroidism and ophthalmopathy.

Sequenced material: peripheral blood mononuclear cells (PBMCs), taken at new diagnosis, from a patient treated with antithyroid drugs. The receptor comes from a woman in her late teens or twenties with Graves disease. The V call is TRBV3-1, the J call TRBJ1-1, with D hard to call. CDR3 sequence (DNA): TGTGCCAGCAGCCGGAACAGAGCGAACACTGAAGCTTTCTTT. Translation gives CASSRNRANTEAFF.